This record looks at one T cell receptor (beta chain) sequence and its context. This clonotype has ten or more counts. Its antigen is unknown. Per-base qualities were not stored, and no clone one base away is much larger. Relative to germline, V is missing 5 bases and J is missing 5 bases, with 10 bases of the junction outside any gene match. CDR1 and CDR2, looked up from the germline V gene (reference sequence), are DFQATT and SNEGSKA. The CDR3 runs 14 amino acids, cysteine and phenylalanine included. The sequence is cut down to CDR3 DNA, 42 bases in frame from base 1. Libraries were built with 5' RACE. Data came from an Illumina HiSeq 2000. A universal primer binding site was introduced by template switching, and a unique molecular identifier was present in the final cDNA, enabling accurate counting of TCR cDNA molecules. First-strand cDNA for TCR alpha and beta chains was synthesized from specific primers in the conserved constant-segment region. To control for contamination, every cDNA library carried two barcodes: a SMART-Mk sample barcode plus Illumina barcodes. TruSeq adapter sequences along with Illumina sample barcodes were introduced in two successive PCR steps. Sequencing of the TCR alpha and beta cDNA libraries was done on the Illumina HiSeq platform using custom primers. Per the authors' processing: Unique molecular identifiers were extracted from raw reads with MiGEC, and CDR3 positions were determined with MiXCR. Recombination models were inferred per individual with the repgenHMM and IGoR tools using an EM algorithm. Shared clonotype analysis was performed with the tcR package in R, normalizing sharing by the product of cloneset sizes. Out-of-frame nonproductive sequences were analyzed to study raw recombination free of thymic and clonal selection effects. Starting from the raw public reads, TCRdb applied fastp trimming at Q25, assembled clones with MiXCR and retained in-frame beta chains. Each entry merges the rows of one CDR3 protein and shows their most common DNA and genes. TCRdb, rather than the study authors, made the V and J calls. This sample has 550,000 to 700,000 distinct CDR3 sequences in its table, and 21% of those were observed once. The ten largest make up roughly 4.3% of the sample.

Every donor in the study was a healthy Caucasian. The twin cohort consisted of three pairs of female monozygotic twins, all aged roughly 18 to 29 years. The RNA used for TCR libraries was isolated from peripheral blood mononuclear cells. This sample is part of a study of identical twins listed by TCRdb under 2016. Looking at the study overall: TCR alpha and beta repertoires from monozygotic twins, unrelated adults of various ages and cord blood were deep-sequenced to test whether fetal clonotypes persist. To rule out contamination, the twin experiments were replicated at different times with different library preparation protocols. The paper's findings and limits, for the study overall: In beta out-of-frame sequences, excess twin sharing was weaker, because having fewer shared sequences lowered the signal-to-noise ratio. Compared with coincidental sharing between unrelated individuals, an excess of low generation-probability sequences was observed among out-of-frame TCR alpha sequences shared between twins. Zero-insertion analyses could be partly confounded by invariant T cells such as MAIT and iNKT, although diverse VJ usage argued against such confounding for most clonotypes. Conclusions relied on cross-sectional statistical analysis, since the same donors could not be followed over many years. Fewer insertions were carried by abundant cord blood beta clonotypes; a weaker similar trend was observed in young adult naive repertoires, while no such trend was observed in memory repertoires. In monozygotic twins, out-of-frame TCR alpha sharing was systematically underestimated by recombination models, although the models agreed with sharing between unrelated individuals.

These data also featured in a second study, about T cells expressing NK-cell markers. The second paper states: In sorted CD3+CD56+NKG2C+, CD3+CD56+NKG2C- and CD3+CD56-NKG2C+ T-cell subsets from eight donors, TCR beta-chain repertoires were profiled. Among the eight sequenced donors, seven were HCMV-seropositive and one was HCMV-seronegative. In several experiments an anti-gammadeltaTCR antibody was added to restrict sorting to alphabetaTCR-expressing T cells. For 5 or 6 donors, the dominant CD3+CD56+NKG2C+ clonotypes were among the top 10 CD8+ clonotypes and accounted for about 1.0-7.5% of CD8+ T cells. Those dominant clonotypes were again the most abundant among CD3+CD56-NKG2C+ cells in a handful of donors, at roughly 25-65%. Whether the expanded NKG2C-expressing T cell clones were specific for HCMV antigens was left unclear. The eight sequenced donors were randomly selected healthy volunteers, three men and five women. A commercial ELISA kit detecting HCMV-specific IgG in serum was used to determine HCMV serostatus. For roughly 6 donors, bulk peripheral blood T-cell repertoires were also sequenced from unsorted PBMC. Reads were demultiplexed and grouped by UMI with MIGEC, and clonotypes were assembled and quantified with MiTCR. To exclude erroneous sequences, any TCR cDNA sequence not supported by at least two reads was discarded. Downstream repertoire analysis used the tcR package, and clonotypes were matched across fractions by CDR3 nucleotide sequence plus V segment. VDJmatch was used to annotate antigen specificity against VDJdb, with one amino acid substitution in CDR3 allowed.

This TCR came from a woman aged 18 to 35 in good health. The sample comprised PBMCs. The rearranged segments are TRBV20-1 and TRBJ2-5; TRBD2 matches 8 bases in the middle. The nucleotide sequence reads as follows: TGCAGTGCTGCACTAGCGGCCCGACCTGAGACCCAGTACTTC. It translates as CSAALAARPETQYF.